This T cell receptor (beta chain) was identified during a study of T cell responses to AZD1222 COVID-19 vaccine (dated by TCRdb to 2020 to 2022). With regard to the full study: TCR sequencing covered some 240 trial participants: 200 to 220 given two doses of AZD1222 and 26 given two doses of MenACWY control vaccine. Enrollment into the trials was organized by age into subgroups of 18-55, 56-69 and 70-plus years, and those subgroups contained about 160, 30 and 59 TCR-sequenced participants, respectively.

Explained via the paper, the time point label denotes: baseline before first vaccination. Reading the label with the study, this specimen's treatment or condition is: meningococcal conjugate vaccine given as trial control. The vaccinee samples were drawn from two UK trials, COV001 and COV002, one of which was a single-blind randomized controlled phase 2/3 trial testing AZD1222 (ChAdOx1 nCoV-19) in healthy adults. For TCRbeta chain sequencing, PBMC samples were collected from trial participants at day 0 and at day 28 after the second dose. The CDR3 regions of human TCRbeta chains were analyzed by immunosequencing. The authors processed their data as follows. Repertoire TCRs were matched against a reference library of SARS-CoV-2-specific TCRs generated with the MIRA antigen-specificity platform. Breadth meant the fraction of unique TCRs that were SARS-CoV-2-associated, whereas depth meant the fraction of total T cells that were SARS-CoV-2-associated. Each spike-specific TCR was assigned to its reactive spike region and to a CD4 or CD8 class using the MIRA data. Log10-transformed breadth and depth values were compared by one-way ANOVA with Sidak's multiple comparisons tests. Drawn from immuneACCESS, this table holds only the in-frame rearrangements with V and J called that TCRdb kept. Clones are partly lost; checked studies trace under half to an unresolved V gene and leave the rest unexplained. D and trimming come from the DNA, and the V and J calls and clone size come from that table. For this sample there are some 87,000 clones; around 91% appear just once. The ten largest make up roughly 5.6% of the sample.

Study-wide findings and limitations: After two AZD1222 doses, spike-specific TCR breadth and depth were significantly higher than at day 0 and than in MenACWY recipients. Nearly half of unique spike-specific TCRs reportedly recognized epitopes outside regions mutated in the B.1.351 and B.1.1.7 variants. The 56-69-year group was small, and its depth increase did not reach significance, likely because of low power. The whole spike protein was spanned by vaccine-associated CD4 TCRs, and dominant responses were seen in regions 160-218 and 743-854. Conclusions about previously exposed vaccinees are limited because only six or seven AZD1222 recipients were SARS-CoV-2 seropositive at baseline. Participants were mostly white British, with more females than males. The authors suggested clonal diversity may have been underestimated. Because no samples from the day 14 peak response were available, repertoires could be characterized only after the peak T cell response.

Of note for this clone: Its antigen target is currently unknown. Per-base quality was not reported, and no clone a single base away is much larger than it.

V was cut back by 5 bases and J by 6 bases, leaving a gap of 10 bases between them. Reading the germline V gene gives CDR1 MNHEY and CDR2 SVGAGI. Its CDR3 holds 12 amino acids, cysteine through phenylalanine. The only DNA kept is the CDR3, 36 bases in frame from the first base. The chain employs TRBV6-5 and TRBJ1-1, with no confidently assigned D gene. The sequence was obtained from an adult in good health. The sequenced sample was peripheral blood, obtained on day 0 of MenACWY control vaccination. The nucleotide sequence reads as follows: TGTGCCAGCAGTCCGGGGAGGGCTGAAGCTTTCTTT. Protein translation: CASSPGRAEAFF.